This T cell receptor (beta chain) is drawn from a study of shared clonotypes between healthy human individuals. TCRdb's table, derived via immunoSEQ multiplex PCR, lists solely in-frame clones and lacks some. The data hold around 640,000 clones, with 96% observed a single time. V was cut by 8 bases and J by 3 bases, with 13 bases left in between. From germline, CDR1 is MGHRA and CDR2 YSYEKL. The CDR3 consists of 13 residues. Naive CD8 populations comprised CD45RO-negative cells positively selected for CCR7, excluding terminally differentiated effector memory CD45RA+ cells. The V call is TRBV4-1, the J call TRBJ1-2, with D possibly being TRBD1 (5 bases). The receptor's source is a woman in her 30s in good health. The source material was naive CD8+ T cells sorted from blood. The CDR3 reads CASGSGGYYGYTF. The CDR3 bases are TGCGCCAGCGGCAGTGGGGGGTACTATGGCTACACCTTC.